The sequence of this TCR beta chain was determined in a study of T cell changes during pregnancy in multiple sclerosis. V trimming: 6 bases; J trimming: 7 bases; junction bases outside the gene matches: 7. Germline lookup yields CDR1 MRHNA and CDR2 SNTAGT. The CDR3 consists of 14 residues. The method was immunoSEQ multiplex PCR; TCRdb's version includes in-frame clones alone and lacks a portion of them. The table lists around 57,000 clones, about 89% of them singletons. The receptor was derived from a female donor with multiple sclerosis, enrolled in a pregnancy study. V and J are TRBV6-4 and TRBJ1-4; 8 bases map to TRBD1. The sequencing here drew on peripheral blood, taken in the first trimester of pregnancy. CDR3 nucleotide sequence: TGTGCCAGCAGGACAGGGGTAGGGACTGAAAAACTGTTTTTT. It translates to CASRTGVGTEKLFF.